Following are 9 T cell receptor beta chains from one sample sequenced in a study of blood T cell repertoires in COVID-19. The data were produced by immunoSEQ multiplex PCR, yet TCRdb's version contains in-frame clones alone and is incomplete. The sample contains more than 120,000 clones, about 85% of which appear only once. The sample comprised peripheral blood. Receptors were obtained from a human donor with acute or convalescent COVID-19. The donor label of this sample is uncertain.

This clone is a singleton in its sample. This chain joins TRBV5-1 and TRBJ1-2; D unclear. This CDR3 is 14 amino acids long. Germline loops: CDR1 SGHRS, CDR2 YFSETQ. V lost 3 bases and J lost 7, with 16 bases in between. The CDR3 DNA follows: TGCGCCAGCAGCTCAAACCCGGGTGCCCCTGGCTACACCTTC. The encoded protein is CASSSNPGAPGYTF.

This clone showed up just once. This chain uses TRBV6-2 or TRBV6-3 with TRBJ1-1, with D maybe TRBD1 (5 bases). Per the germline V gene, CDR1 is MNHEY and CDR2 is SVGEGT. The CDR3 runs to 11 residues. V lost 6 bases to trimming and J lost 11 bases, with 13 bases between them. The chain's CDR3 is CASSQRGSAFF. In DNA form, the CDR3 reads TGTGCCAGCAGCCAGCGGGGGTCGGCTTTCTTT.

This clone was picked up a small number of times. In DNA, the CDR3 is TGTGCCTGGAGTCCCGTAAACGAGCAGTACTTC. Amino acids: CAWSPVNEQYF. The J gene is TRBJ2-7, the V gene TRBV30; D is undetermined. Trimming stripped 2 bases from V and 5 bases from J, with 7 bases between. Germline V gene data show CDR1 as GTSNPN and CDR2 as SVGIG (reference sequence). CDR3 length: 11 residues.

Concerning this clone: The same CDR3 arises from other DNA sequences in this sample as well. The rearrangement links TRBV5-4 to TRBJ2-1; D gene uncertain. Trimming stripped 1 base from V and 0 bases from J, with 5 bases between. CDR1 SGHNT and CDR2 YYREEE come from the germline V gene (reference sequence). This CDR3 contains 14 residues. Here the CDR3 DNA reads TGTGCCAGCAGCTTGAGCTCCTCCTACAATGAGCAGTTCTTC. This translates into CASSLSSSYNEQFF.

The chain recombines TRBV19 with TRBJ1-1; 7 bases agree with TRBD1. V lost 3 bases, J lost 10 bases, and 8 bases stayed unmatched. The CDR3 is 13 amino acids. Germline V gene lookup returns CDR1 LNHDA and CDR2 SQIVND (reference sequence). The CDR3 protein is CASSIGDRVGAFF. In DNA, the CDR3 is TGTGCCAGTAGTATCGGAGACAGGGTAGGAGCTTTCTTT.

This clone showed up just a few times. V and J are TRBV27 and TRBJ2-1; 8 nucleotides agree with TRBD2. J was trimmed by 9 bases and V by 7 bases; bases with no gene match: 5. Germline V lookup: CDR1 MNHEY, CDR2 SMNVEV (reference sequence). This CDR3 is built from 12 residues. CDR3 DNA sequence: TGTGCCAGCATGAGCGGGGGAGGTGAGCAGTTCTTC. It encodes CASMSGGGEQFF.

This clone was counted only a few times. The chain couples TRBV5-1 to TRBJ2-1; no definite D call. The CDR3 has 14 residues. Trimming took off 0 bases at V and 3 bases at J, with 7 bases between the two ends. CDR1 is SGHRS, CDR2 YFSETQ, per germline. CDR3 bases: TGCGCCAGCAGCTTGGGGCAGTACTACAATGAGCAGTTCTTC. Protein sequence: CASSLGQYYNEQFF.

The CDR3: CATSDTDRDGNQPQHF. Here the CDR3 DNA reads TGTGCCACCAGTGATACGGACAGGGACGGGAATCAGCCCCAGCATTTT. The V gene is TRBV24-1, the J gene TRBJ1-5; 8 positions agree with TRBD1. Germline CDR1 and CDR2: KGHDR and SFDVKD. The CDR3 extends over 16 amino acids. The V and J ends lost 3 bases and 4 bases, in that order; junction bases with no gene match: 7.

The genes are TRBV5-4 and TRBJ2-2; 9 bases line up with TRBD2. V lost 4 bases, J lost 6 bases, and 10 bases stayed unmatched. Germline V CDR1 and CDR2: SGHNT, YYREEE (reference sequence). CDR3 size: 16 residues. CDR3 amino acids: CASSRPGTSIPGELFF. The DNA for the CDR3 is TGTGCCAGCAGCCGACCAGGGACTAGCATCCCCGGGGAGCTGTTTTTT.